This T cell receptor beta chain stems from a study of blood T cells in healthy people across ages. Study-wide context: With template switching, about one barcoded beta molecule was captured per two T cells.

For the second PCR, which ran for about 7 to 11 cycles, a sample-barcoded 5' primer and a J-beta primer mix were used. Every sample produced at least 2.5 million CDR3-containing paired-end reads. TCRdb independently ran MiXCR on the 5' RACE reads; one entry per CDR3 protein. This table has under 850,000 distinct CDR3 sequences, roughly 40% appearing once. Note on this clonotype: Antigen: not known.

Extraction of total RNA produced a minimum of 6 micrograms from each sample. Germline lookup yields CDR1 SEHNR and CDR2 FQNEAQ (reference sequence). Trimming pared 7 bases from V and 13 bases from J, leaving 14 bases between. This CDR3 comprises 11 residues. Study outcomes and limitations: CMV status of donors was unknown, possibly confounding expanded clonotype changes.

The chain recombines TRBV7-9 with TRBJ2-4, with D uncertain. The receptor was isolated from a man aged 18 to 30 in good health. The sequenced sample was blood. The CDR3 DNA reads TGTGCCAGCATACCTATTGGTACCCAGTACTTC. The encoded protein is CASIPIGTQYF.